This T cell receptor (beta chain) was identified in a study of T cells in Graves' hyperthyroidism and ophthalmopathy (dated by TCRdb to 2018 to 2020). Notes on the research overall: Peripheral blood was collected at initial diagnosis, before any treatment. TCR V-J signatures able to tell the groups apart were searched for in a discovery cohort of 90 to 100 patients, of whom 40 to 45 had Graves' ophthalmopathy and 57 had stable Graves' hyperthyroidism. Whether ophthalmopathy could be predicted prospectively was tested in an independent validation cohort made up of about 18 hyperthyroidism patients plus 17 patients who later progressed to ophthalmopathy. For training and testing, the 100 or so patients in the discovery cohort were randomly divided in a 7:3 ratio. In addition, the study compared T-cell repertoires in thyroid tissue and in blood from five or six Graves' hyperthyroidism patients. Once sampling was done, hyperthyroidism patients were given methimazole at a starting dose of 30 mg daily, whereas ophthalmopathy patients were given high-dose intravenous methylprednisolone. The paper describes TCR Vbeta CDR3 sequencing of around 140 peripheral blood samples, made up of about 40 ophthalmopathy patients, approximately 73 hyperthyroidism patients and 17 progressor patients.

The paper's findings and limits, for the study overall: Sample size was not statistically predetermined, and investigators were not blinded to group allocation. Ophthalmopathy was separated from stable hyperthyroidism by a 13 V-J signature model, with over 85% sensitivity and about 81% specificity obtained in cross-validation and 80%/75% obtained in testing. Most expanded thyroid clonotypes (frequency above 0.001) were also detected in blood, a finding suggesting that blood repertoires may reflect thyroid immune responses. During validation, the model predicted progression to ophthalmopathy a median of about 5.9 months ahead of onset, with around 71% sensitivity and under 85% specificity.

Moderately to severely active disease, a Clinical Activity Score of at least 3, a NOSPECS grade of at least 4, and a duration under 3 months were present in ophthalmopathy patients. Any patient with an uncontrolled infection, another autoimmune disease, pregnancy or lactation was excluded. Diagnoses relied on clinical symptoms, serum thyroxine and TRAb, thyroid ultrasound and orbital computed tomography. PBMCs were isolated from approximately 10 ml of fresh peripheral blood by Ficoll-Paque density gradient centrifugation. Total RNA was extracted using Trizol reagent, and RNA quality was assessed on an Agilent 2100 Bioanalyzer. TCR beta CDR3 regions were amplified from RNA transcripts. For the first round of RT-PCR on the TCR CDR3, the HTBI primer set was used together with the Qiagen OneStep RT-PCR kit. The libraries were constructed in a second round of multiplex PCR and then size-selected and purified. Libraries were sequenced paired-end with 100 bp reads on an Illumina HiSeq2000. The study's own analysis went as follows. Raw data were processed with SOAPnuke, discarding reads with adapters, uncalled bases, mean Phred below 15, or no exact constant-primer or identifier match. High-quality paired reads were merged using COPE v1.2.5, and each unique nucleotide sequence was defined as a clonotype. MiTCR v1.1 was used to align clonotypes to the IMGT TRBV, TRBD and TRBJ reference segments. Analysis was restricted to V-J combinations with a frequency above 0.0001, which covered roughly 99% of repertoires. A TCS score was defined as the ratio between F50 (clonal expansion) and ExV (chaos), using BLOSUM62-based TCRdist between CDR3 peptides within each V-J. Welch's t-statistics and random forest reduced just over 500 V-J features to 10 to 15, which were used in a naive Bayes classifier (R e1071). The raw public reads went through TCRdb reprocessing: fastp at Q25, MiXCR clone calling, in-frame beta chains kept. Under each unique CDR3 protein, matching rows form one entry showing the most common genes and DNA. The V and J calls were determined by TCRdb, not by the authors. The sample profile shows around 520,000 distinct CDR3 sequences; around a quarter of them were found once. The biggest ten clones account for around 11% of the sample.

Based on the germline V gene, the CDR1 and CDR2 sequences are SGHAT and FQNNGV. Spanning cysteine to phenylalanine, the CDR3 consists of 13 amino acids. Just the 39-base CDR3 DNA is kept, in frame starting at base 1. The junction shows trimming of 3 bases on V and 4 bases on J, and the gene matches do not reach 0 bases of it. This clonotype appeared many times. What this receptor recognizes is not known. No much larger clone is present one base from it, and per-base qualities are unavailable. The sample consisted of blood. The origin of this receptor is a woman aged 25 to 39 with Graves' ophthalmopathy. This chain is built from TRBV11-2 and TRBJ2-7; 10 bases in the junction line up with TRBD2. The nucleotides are TGTGCCAGCAGCTTTAGCGGGGGGTACGAGCAGTACTTC. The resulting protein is CASSFSGGYEQYF.